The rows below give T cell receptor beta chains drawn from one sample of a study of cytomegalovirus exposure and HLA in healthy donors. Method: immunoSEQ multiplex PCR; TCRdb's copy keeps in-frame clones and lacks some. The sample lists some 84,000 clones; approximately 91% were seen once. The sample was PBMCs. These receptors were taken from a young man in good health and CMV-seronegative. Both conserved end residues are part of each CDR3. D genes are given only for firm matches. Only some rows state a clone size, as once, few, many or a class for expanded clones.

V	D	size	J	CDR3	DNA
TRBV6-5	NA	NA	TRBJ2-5	CASSYSKGGETQYF	TGTGCCAGCAGTTACTCAAAAGGAGGAGAGACCCAGTACTTC
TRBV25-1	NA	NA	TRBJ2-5	CASRGGRTTQETQYF	TGTGCCAGCAGGGGCGGGCGGACTACGCAAGAGACCCAGTACTTC
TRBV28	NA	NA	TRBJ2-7	CASSLGGLLYEQYF	TGTGCCAGCAGTTTGGGGGGACTCCTCTACGAGCAGTACTTC
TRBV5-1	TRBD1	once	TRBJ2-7	CASSNTQGPVYEQYF	TGCGCCAGCAGCAACACACAGGGGCCGGTATACGAGCAGTACTTC
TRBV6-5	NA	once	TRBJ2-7	CASSFPNIYYEQYF	TGTGCCAGCAGTTTCCCCAACATTTATTACGAGCAGTACTTC
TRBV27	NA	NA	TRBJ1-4	CASSLSGLRNEKLFF	TGTGCCAGCAGTTTATCGGGACTGCGGAATGAAAAACTGTTTTTT
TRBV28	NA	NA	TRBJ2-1	CASSLSSARQQFF	TGTGCCAGCAGTTTAAGCTCAGCTAGGCAGCAGTTCTTC
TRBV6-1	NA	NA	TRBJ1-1	CASSEGQNTEAFF	TGTGCCAGCAGTGAGGGCCAGAACACTGAAGCTTTCTTT
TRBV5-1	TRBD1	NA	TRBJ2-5	CASSPGQGSETQYF	TGCGCCAGCAGCCCGGGACAGGGATCGGAGACCCAGTACTTC
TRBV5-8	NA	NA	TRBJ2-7	CASSLGVTVNYEQYF	TGTGCCAGCAGCTTGGGGGTAACAGTAAACTACGAGCAGTACTTC
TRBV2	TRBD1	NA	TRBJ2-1	CASSALDRGVNNEQFF	TGTGCCAGCAGCGCCTTGGACAGGGGGGTTAACAATGAGCAGTTCTTC
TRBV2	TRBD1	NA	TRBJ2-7	CASRTGFSPEQYF	TGTGCCAGCAGGACAGGGTTTAGCCCCGAGCAGTACTTC
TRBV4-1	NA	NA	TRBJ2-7	CASSQERGLEQYF	TGCGCCAGCAGCCAAGAGCGGGGGCTCGAGCAGTACTTC
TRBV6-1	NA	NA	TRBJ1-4	CASAGGGGEKLFF	TGTGCCAGTGCGGGAGGCGGGGGTGAAAAACTGTTTTTT
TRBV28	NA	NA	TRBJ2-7	CASSLGTETYEQYF	TGTGCCAGCAGTTTAGGGACTGAAACCTACGAGCAGTACTTC
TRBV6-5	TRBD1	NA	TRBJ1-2	CASSYDRGLAYGYTF	TGTGCCAGCAGTTATGACAGGGGGCTAGCCTATGGCTACACCTTC
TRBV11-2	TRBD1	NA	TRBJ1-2	CASSLGDRGSYGYTF	TGTGCCAGCAGCTTAGGGGACAGGGGATCCTATGGCTACACCTTC
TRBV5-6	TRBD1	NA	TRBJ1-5	CASSHDRGRQPQHF	TGTGCCAGCAGCCACGACAGGGGTCGTCAGCCCCAGCATTTT
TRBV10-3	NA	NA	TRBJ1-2	CAISESGVYGYTF	TGTGCCATCAGTGAGTCAGGGGTCTATGGCTACACCTTC
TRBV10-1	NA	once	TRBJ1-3	CASSDSRATDTIYF	TGCGCCAGCAGTGACTCCCGCGCCACGGACACCATATATTTT
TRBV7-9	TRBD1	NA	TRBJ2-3	CASSDGTGTDTQYF	TGTGCCAGCAGCGACGGGACAGGCACAGATACGCAGTATTTT
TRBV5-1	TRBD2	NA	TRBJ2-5	CASSQGSGGGETQYF	TGCGCCAGCAGTCAAGGCAGCGGGGGCGGAGAGACCCAGTACTTC
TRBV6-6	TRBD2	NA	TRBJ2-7	CASSYSTTSGIHEQYF	TGTGCCAGCAGTTACTCGACTACTAGCGGGATTCACGAGCAGTACTTC
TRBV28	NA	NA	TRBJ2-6	CASSSGRSSGANVLTF	TGTGCCAGCAGTTCAGGGCGTAGCTCTGGGGCCAACGTCCTGACTTTC
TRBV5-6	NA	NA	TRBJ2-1	CASRTLSSYNEQFF	TGTGCCAGTAGGACATTAAGCTCCTACAATGAGCAGTTCTTC
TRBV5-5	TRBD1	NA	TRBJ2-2	CASSARDRDTGELFF	TGTGCCAGCAGCGCACGGGACAGAGACACCGGGGAGCTGTTTTTT
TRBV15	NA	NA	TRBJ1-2	CATSRDGQGGGYTF	TGTGCCACCAGCAGAGATGGGCAGGGAGGTGGCTACACCTTC
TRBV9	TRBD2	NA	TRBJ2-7	CASSVAWRTSGKVSVFYEQYF	TGTGCCAGCAGCGTTGCATGGCGGACTAGCGGGAAGGTGTCAGTATTCTACGAGCAGTACTTC
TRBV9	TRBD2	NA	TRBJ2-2	CASSVGVLAGTPGFRRELFF	TGTGCCAGCAGCGTAGGGGTACTAGCGGGAACCCCGGGATTTCGCCGGGAGCTGTTTTTT
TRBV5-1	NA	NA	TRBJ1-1	CASSFAGTNTEAFF	TGCGCCAGCAGCTTCGCGGGGACGAACACTGAAGCTTTCTTT
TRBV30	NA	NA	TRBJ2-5	CAWIEDSQETQYF	TGTGCCTGGATAGAGGACAGCCAAGAGACCCAGTACTTC
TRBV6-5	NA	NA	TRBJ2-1	CASSKGQSYNEQFF	TGTGCCAGCAGCAAAGGACAGTCCTACAATGAGCAGTTCTTC
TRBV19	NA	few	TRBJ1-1	CASSSRGTTEAFF	TGTGCCAGTAGCTCCAGGGGAACCACTGAAGCTTTCTTT
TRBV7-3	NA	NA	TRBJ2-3	CASSSAGTDTQYF	TGTGCCAGCAGCTCGGCCGGGACAGATACGCAGTATTTT
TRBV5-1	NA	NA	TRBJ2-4	CASSLDLSPINIQYF	TGCGCCAGCAGCTTAGACTTGTCCCCCATCAACATTCAGTACTTC
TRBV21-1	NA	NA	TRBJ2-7	CASSKNFRGPYEQYF	TGTGCCAGCAGCAAAAATTTTAGGGGGCCCTACGAGCAGTACTTC
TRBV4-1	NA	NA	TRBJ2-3	CASSRPEGTQYF	TGCGCCAGCAGCCGCCCCGAGGGTACGCAGTATTTT
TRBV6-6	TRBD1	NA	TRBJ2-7	CATRTGGEPEQYF	TGTGCCACCCGTACAGGGGGCGAACCCGAGCAGTACTTC
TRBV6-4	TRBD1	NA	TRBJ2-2	CASSGDSQTGELFF	TGTGCCAGCAGTGGGGACAGCCAAACCGGGGAGCTGTTTTTT
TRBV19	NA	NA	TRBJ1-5	CASSQRAGSSNQPQHF	TGTGCCAGTAGTCAGAGGGCAGGCTCCTCCAATCAGCCCCAGCATTTT
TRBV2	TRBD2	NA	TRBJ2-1	CASSGLDVGEQFF	TGTGCCAGCAGCGGACTAGACGTTGGTGAGCAGTTCTTC
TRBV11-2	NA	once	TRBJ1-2	CASSLAEAFHYTF	TGTGCCAGCAGCTTAGCTGAGGCCTTCCACTACACCTTC
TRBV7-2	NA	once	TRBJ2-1	CASRTYGTSSYNEQFF	TGTGCCAGCAGGACATACGGAACGAGCTCCTACAATGAGCAGTTCTTC
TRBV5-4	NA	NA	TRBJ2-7	CASSFLGANEQYF	TGTGCCAGCAGCTTCTTAGGGGCGAACGAGCAGTACTTC
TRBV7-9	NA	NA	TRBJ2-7	CASSPRDKQYF	TGTGCCAGCAGCCCGAGGGACAAGCAGTACTTC
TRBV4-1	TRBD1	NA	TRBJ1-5	CASSHPGQGGQPQHF	TGCGCCAGCAGCCACCCGGGACAGGGCGGTCAGCCCCAGCATTTT
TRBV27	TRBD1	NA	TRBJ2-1	CASSITGTGDGEQFF	TGTGCCAGCAGTATTACCGGGACAGGGGACGGTGAGCAGTTCTTC
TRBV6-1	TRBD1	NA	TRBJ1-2	CASSVGGTGGFYGYTF	TGTGCCAGCAGTGTGGGAGGGACAGGGGGCTTCTATGGCTACACCTTC
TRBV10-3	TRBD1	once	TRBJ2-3	CAIRTGDTQYF	TGTGCCATCAGGACAGGGGATACGCAGTATTTT
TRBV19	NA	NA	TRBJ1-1	CASSIQGLGEAFF	TGTGCCAGTAGTATACAGGGACTGGGTGAAGCTTTCTTT
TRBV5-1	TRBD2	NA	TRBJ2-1	CASSFTDSWLAVNEQFF	TGCGCCAGCAGCTTTACGGATAGCTGGCTAGCGGTCAATGAGCAGTTCTTC
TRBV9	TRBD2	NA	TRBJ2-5	CASSVLAGEETQYF	TGTGCCAGCAGCGTCCTAGCGGGAGAAGAGACCCAGTACTTC
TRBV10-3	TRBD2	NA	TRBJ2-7	CAISALTGTSGGVYSYEQYF	TGTGCCATCAGTGCCCTAACCGGGACTAGCGGGGGGGTCTACTCCTACGAGCAGTACTTC
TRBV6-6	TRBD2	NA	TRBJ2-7	CASSWAGGRNEQYF	TGTGCCAGCAGTTGGGCGGGGGGGCGGAACGAGCAGTACTTC
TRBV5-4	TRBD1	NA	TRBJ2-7	CASSSRTGGNYEQYF	TGTGCCAGCAGCTCCCGGACAGGGGGAAACTACGAGCAGTACTTC